The next 2 T cell receptor beta chains were all read from a single sample in a study of shared clonotypes between healthy human individuals. CD45RO-negative, CCR7-selected cells formed the naive CD8 fraction, which excluded terminally differentiated effector memory CD45RA+ cells. Profiled with immunoSEQ multiplex PCR; TCRdb holds only in-frame clones, not every one. Among about 2.2 million clones listed, roughly 91% were seen once. The sequenced sample was naive CD8+ T cells from PBMCs. The source is a man aged 18 to 30 in good health. Some clones in this sample may be carry-over from other donors' samples.

This clone was observed a single time. The chain combines TRBV6-6 with TRBJ2-7; tentative D call: TRBD2 (5 bases). V was trimmed by 4 bases and J by 4 bases, leaving 11 bases between them. CDR1 is MNHNY and CDR2 is SVGAGI in the germline V gene (reference sequence). The CDR3 consists of 13 residues. The CDR3 DNA reads TGTGCCAGCAGTTTGACGGGGTGGTACGAGCAGTACTTC. Translation gives CASSLTGWYEQYF.

J is TRBJ2-1 and V is TRBV4-1; tentatively, D is TRBD1 (7 bases). V was clipped by 0 bases and J by 2 bases, with 11 bases between them. From germline, CDR1 is MGHRA and CDR2 YSYEKL. The CDR3 has 16 amino acids. The chain's CDR3 is CASSQEGRGAYNEQFF. CDR3 nucleotide sequence: TGCGCCAGCAGCCAAGAAGGCAGGGGGGCCTACAATGAGCAGTTCTTC.